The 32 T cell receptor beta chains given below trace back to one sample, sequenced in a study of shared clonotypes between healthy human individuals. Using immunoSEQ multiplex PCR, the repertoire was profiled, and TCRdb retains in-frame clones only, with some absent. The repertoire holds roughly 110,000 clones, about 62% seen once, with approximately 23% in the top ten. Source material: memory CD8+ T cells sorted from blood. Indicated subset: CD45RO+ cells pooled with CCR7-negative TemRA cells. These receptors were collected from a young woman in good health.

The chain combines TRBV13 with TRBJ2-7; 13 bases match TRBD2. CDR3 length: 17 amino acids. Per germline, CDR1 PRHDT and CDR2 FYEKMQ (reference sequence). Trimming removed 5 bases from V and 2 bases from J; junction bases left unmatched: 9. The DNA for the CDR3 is TGTGCCAGCAGCCCCGGACTAGCGGGAGTACGGCCCTACGAGCAGTACTTC. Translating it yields CASSPGLAGVRPYEQYF.

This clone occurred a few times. CDR3 nucleotide sequence: TGTGCCAGCACCTCGCGAGGGGATCAGCCCCAGCATTTT. Protein: CASTSRGDQPQHF. The chain has TRBV7-8 and TRBJ1-5; maybe TRBD1 (5 bases). The V end was cut by 7 bases, the J end by 5 bases, with 12 bases between. The CDR3 runs to 13 residues. Germline lookup yields CDR1 SGHVS and CDR2 FQNEAQ.

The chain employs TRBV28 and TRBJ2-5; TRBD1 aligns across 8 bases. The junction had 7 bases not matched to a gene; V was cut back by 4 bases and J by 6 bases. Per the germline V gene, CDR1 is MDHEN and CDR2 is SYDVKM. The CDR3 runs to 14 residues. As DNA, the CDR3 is TGTGCCAGCAGTTCAACAGGGGGTGAAAAGACCCAGTACTTC. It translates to CASSSTGGEKTQYF.

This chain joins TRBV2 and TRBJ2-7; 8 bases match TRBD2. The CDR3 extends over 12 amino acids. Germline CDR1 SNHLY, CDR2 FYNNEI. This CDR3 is CASRPFGRAGGV. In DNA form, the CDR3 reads TGTGCCAGCAGACCCTTCGGGAGGGCCGGGGGTGTC.

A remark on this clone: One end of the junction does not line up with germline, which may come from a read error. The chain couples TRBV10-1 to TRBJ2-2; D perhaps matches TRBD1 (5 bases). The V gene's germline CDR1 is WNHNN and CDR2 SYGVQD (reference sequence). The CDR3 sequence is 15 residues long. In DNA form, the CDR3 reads TGCGCCAGCAGCGGCAGAGACAGAAACAACGGGGAGCTGTTTTTT. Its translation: CASSGRDRNNGELFF.

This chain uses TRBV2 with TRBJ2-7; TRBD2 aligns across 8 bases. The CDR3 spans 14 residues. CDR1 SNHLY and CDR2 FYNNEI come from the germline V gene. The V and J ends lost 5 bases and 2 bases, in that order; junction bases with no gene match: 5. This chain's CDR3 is CASSSGRAAYEQYF. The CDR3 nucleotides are TGTGCCAGCAGTTCCGGGAGGGCCGCCTACGAGCAGTACTTC.

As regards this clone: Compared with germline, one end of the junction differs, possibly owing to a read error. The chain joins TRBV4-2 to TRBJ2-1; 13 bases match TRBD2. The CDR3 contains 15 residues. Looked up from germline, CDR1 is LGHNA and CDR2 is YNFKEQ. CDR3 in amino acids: CASTQLAGGPNEQFF. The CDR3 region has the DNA TGTGCCAGCACCCAACTAGCGGGAGGGCCGAATGAGCAGTTCTTC.

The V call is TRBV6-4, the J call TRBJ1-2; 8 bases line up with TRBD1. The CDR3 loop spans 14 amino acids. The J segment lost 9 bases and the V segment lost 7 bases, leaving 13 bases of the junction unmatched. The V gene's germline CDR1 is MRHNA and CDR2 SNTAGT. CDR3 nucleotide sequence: TGTGCCAGCAATCCCAAGGGACAGGTCTGTTGCTACACCTTC. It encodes CASNPKGQVCCYTF.

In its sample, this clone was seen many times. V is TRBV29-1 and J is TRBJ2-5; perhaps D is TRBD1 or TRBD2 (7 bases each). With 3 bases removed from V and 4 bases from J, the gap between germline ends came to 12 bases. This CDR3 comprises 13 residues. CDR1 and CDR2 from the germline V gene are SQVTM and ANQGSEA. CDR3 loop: CSVDTGEGETQYF. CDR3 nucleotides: TGCAGCGTTGATACAGGGGAGGGAGAGACCCAGTACTTC.

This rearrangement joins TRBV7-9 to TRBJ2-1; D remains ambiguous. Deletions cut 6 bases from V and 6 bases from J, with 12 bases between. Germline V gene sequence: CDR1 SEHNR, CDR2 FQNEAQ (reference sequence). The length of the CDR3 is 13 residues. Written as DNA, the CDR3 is TGTGCCAGCAGTTGGGTCGGGCTCAATGAGCAGTTCTTC. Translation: CASSWVGLNEQFF.

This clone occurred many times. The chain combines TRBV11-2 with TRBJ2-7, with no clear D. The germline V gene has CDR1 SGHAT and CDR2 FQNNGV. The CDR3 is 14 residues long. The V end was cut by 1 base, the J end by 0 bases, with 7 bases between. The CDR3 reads CASSLVDASYEQYF. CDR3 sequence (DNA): TGTGCCAGCAGCTTAGTCGACGCCTCCTACGAGCAGTACTTC. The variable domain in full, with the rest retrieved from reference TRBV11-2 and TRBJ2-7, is EAGVAQSPRYKIIEKRQSVAFWCNPISGHATLYWYQQILGQGPKLLIQFQNNGVVDDSQLPKDRFSAERLKGVDSTLKIQPAKLEDSAVYLCASSLVDASYEQYFGPGTRLTVT.

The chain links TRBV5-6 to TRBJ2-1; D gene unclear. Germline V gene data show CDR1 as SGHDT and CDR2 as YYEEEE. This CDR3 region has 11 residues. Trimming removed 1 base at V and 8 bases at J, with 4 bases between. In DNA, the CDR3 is TGTGCCAGCAGCTTGTCCTATGAGCAGTTCTTC. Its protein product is CASSLSYEQFF.

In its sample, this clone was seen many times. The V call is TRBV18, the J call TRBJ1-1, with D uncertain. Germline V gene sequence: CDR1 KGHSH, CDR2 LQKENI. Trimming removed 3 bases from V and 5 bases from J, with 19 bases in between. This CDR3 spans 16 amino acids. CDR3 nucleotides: TGTGCCAGCTCACCCCGATATCCCTTGGTCGGAACTGAAGCTTTCTTT. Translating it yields CASSPRYPLVGTEAFF.

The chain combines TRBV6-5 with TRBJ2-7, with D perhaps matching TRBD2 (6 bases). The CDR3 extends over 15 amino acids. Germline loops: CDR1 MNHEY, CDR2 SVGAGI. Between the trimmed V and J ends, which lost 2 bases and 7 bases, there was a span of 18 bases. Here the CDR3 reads CASSYQTTPAGEQYF. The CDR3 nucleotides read TGTGCCAGCAGTTACCAGACGACCCCCGCGGGAGAGCAGTACTTC.

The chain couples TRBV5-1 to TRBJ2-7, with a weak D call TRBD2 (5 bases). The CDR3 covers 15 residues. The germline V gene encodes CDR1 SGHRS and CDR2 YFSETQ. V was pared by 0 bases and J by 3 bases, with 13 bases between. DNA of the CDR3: TGCGCCAGCAGCTTGGTAGTGGGAGCGGACTACGAGCAGTACTTC. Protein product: CASSLVVGADYEQYF.

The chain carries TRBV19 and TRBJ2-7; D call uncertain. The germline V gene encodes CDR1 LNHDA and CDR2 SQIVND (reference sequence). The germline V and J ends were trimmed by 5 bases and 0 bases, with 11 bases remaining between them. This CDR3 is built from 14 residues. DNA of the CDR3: TGTGCCAGTAGTTTTCTGCCGAGCTCCTACGAGCAGTACTTC. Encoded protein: CASSFLPSSYEQYF. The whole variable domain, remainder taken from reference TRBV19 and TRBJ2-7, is DGGITQSPKYLFRKEGQNVTLSCEQNLNHDAMYWYRQDPGQGLRLIYYSQIVNDFQKGDIAEGYSVSREKKESFPLTVTSAQKNPTAFYLCASSFLPSSYEQYFGPGTRLTVT.

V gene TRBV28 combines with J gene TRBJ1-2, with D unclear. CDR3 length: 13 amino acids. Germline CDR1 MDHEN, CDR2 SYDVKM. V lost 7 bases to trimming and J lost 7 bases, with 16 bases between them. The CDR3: CASTSSGIGGYTF. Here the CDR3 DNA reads TGTGCCAGCACGTCCTCGGGGATTGGTGGCTACACCTTC.

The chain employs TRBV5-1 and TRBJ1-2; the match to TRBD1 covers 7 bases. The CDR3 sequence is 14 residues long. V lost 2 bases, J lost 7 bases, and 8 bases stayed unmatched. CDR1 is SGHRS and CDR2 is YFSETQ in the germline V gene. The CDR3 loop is CASSFRQGSAGYTF. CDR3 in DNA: TGCGCCAGCAGCTTCCGACAGGGATCGGCTGGCTACACCTTC.

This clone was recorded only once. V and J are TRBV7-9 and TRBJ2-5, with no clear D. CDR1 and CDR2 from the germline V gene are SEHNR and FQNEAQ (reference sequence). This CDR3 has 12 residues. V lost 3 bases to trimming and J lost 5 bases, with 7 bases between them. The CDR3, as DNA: TGTGCCAGCAGCTTTTACGTGGAGACCCAGTACTTC. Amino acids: CASSFYVETQYF.

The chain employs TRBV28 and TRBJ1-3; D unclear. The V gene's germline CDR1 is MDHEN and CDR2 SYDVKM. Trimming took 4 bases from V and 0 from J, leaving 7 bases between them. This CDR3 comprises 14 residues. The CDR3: CASSYGRSGNTIYF. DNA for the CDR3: TGTGCCAGCAGTTATGGACGCTCTGGAAACACCATATATTTT.

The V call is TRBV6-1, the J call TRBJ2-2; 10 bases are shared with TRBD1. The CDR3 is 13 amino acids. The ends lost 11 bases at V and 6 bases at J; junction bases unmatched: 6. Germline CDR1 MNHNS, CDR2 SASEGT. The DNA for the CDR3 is TGTGCCTCCGTGACAGGGGGCCCCGGGGAGCTGTTTTTT. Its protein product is CASVTGGPGELFF.

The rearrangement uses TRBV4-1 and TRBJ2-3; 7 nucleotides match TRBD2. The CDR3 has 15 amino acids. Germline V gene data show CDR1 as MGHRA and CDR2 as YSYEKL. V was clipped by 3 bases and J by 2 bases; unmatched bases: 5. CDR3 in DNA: TGCGCCAGCAGCCAGGGCGGGAGCCCCACAGATACGCAGTATTTT. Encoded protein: CASSQGGSPTDTQYF.

CDR3 coding DNA: TGCAGCGCCACAAAAACCGGGACAACCTCCTACGAGCAGTACTTC. This encodes CSATKTGTTSYEQYF. The chain is built from TRBV29-1 and TRBJ2-7; TRBD1 is a possible D gene (6 bases). CDR1 is SQVTM and CDR2 is ANQGSEA in the germline V gene. The CDR3 has 15 amino acids. V was cut by 7 bases and J by 0 bases, with 19 bases left in between.

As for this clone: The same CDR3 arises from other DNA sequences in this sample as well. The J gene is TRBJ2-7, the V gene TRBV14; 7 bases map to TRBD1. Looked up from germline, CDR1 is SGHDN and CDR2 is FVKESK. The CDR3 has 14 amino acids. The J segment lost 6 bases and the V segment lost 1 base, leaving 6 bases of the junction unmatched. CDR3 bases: TGTGCCAGCAGCCAAGGCACAGGGGTGAGCGAGCAGTACTTC. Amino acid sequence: CASSQGTGVSEQYF.

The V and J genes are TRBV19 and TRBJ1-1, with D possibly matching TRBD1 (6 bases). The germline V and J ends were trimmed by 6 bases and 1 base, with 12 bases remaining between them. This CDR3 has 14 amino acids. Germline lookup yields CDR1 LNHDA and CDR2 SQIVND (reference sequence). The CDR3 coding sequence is TGTGCCAGTAGGCAAACAGGGTCGAACACTGAAGCTTTCTTT. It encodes CASRQTGSNTEAFF.

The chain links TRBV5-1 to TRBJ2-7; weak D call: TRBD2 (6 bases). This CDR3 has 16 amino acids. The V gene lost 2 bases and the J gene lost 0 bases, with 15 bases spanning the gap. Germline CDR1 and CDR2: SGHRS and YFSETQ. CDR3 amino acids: CASSLSRGADSYEQYF. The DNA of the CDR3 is TGCGCCAGCAGCTTATCGCGCGGGGCGGACTCCTACGAGCAGTACTTC.

CDR3 residues: CATSRAVADYNEQFF. CDR3 nucleotides: TGTGCCACCAGCAGAGCCGTAGCGGACTACAATGAGCAGTTCTTC. The chain is built from TRBV15 and TRBJ2-1; tentatively, D is TRBD2 (6 bases). This CDR3 is built from 15 residues. Germline loops: CDR1 LNHNV, CDR2 YYDKDF (reference sequence). The V end lost 1 base, the J end lost 3 bases, and 10 bases lay between the germline ends.

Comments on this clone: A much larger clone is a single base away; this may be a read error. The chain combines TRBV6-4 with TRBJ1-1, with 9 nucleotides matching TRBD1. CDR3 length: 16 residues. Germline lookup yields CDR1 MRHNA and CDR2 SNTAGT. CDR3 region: CASSAEPGTGNIEAFF. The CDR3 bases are TGTGCCAGCAGTGCCGAACCCGGGACAGGGAACATTGAAGCTTTCTTT.

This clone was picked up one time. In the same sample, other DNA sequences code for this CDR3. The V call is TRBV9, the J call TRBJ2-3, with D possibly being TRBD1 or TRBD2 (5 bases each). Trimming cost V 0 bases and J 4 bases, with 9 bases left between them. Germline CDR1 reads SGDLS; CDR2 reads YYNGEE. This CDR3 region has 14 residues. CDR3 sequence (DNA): TGTGCCAGCAGCGTAGGGGGGAGTTCAGATACGCAGTATTTT. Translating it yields CASSVGGSSDTQYF. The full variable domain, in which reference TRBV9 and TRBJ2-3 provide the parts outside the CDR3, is DSGVTQTPKHLITATGQRVTLRCSPRSGDLSVYWYQQSLDQGLQFLIQYYNGEERAKGNILERFSAQQFPDLHSELNLSSLELGDSALYFCASSVGGSSDTQYFGPGTRLTVL.

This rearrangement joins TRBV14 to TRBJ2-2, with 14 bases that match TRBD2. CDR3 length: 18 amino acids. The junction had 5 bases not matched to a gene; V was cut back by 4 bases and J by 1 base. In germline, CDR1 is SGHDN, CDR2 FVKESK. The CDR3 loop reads CASSPGTSGSMNTGELFF. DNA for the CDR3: TGTGCCAGCAGCCCTGGGACTAGCGGGAGTATGAACACCGGGGAGCTGTTTTTT.

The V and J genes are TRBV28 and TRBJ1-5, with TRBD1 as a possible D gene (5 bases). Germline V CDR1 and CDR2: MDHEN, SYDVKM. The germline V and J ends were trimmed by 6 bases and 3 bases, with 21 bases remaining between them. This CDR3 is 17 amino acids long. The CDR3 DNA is TGTGCCAGCAGATCTCCGGGACGGCTACAATTCAATCAGCCCCAGCATTTT. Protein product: CASRSPGRLQFNQPQHF.

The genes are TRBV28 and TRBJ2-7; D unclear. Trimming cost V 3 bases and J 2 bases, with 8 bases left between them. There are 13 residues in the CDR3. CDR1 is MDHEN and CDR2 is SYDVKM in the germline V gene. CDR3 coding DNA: TGTGCCAGCAGTTTCTCCATTCCCTACGAGCAGTACTTC. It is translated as CASSFSIPYEQYF.